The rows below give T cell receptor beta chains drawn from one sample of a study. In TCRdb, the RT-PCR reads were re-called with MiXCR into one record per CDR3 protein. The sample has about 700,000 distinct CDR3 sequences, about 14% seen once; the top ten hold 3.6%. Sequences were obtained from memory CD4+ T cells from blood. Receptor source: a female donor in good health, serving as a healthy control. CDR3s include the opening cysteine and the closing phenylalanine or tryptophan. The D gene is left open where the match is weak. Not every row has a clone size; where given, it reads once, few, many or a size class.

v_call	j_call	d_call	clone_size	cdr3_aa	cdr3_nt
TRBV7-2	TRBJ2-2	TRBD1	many	CASSETGTNTGELFF	TGTGCCAGCAGCGAGACAGGGACGAACACCGGGGAGCTGTTTTTT
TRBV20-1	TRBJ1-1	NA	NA	CSARDFHGRTEAFF	TGCAGTGCTAGAGACTTTCACGGGCGGACTGAAGCTTTCTTT
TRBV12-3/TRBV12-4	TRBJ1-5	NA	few	CASSLAGQGGNQPQHF	TGTGCCAGCAGTTTAGCCGGGCAGGGTGGGAATCAGCCCCAGCATTTT
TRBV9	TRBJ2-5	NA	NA	CASSVGGLAALQETQYF	TGTGCCAGCAGCGTAGGGGGGCTAGCGGCCCTCCAGGAGACCCAGTACTTC
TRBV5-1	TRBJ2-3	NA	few	CASSTTGFSDTQYF	TGCGCCAGCAGCACAACAGGGTTTTCAGATACGCAGTATTTT
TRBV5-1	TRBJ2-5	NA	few	CASSFSRDEETQYF	TGCGCCAGCAGCTTCTCCCGGGACGAAGAGACCCAGTACTTC
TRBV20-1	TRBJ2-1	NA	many	CSAPLAPVFYEQFF	TGCAGTGCTCCGTTAGCCCCAGTTTTCTATGAGCAGTTCTTC
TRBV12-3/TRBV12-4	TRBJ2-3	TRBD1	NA	CASSPDRSGGTQYF	TGTGCCAGCAGTCCGGACAGGAGCGGAGGTACGCAGTATTTT
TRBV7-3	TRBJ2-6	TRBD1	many	CASSNLGGAGANVLTF	TGTGCCAGCAGCAACTTAGGGGGCGCTGGGGCCAACGTCCTGACTTTC
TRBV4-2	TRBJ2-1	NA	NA	CASSQDRLSYNEQFF	TGTGCCAGCAGCCAAGATCGTCTATCCTACAATGAGCAGTTCTTC
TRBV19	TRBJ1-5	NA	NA	CASRGVSNQPQHF	TGTGCCTCTCGAGGTGTCAGCAATCAGCCCCAGCATTTT
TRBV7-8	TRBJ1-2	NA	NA	CASSLGAGADGYTF	TGTGCCAGCAGCTTAGGGGCAGGGGCTGACGGCTACACCTTC
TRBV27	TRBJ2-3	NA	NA	CASSFSMRLSTNTDTQYF	TGTGCCAGCAGTTTTAGCATGAGGCTTTCCACTAACACAGATACGCAGTATTTT
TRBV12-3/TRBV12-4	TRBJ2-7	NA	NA	CASSMTQSSYEQYF	TGTGCCAGCAGTATGACTCAAAGCTCCTACGAGCAGTACTTC
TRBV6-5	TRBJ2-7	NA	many	CASNHPETEQYF	TGTGCCAGCAACCACCCGGAAACCGAGCAGTACTTC
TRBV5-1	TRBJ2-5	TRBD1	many	CASSFRQGMETQYF	TGCGCCAGCAGCTTTCGACAGGGTATGGAGACCCAGTACTTC
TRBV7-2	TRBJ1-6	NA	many	CASSPQGSSYNSPLHF	TGTGCCAGCAGCCCCCAGGGGAGCTCCTATAATTCACCCCTCCACTTT
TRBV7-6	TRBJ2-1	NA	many	CASSGPGPNEQFF	TGTGCCAGCAGCGGTCCGGGGCCCAATGAGCAGTTCTTC
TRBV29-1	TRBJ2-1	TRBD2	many	CSAELAAGYNEQFF	TGCAGCGCTGAACTAGCGGCCGGCTACAATGAGCAGTTCTTC
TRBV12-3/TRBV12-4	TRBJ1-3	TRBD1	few	CASTKTGGVGNTIYF	TGTGCCAGCACGAAGACAGGGGGCGTGGGAAACACCATATATTTT
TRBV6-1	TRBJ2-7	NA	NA	CASSELQSREQYF	TGTGCCAGCAGTGAACTACAGAGCCGTGAGCAGTACTTC
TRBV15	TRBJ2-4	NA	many	CATSRFAQGGNIQYF	TGTGCCACCAGCAGATTTGCCCAGGGTGGAAACATTCAGTACTTC
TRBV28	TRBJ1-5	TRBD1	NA	CASSANRGYSNQPQHF	TGTGCCAGCAGCGCAAACAGGGGTTATAGCAATCAGCCCCAGCATTTT
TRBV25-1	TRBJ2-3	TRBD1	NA	CASTDRVSDTQYF	TGTGCCAGCACCGACAGGGTGTCGGATACGCAGTATTTT
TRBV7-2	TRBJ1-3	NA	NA	CASSFRGPGFGSGNTIYF	TGTGCCAGCAGCTTCAGGGGACCGGGTTTCGGCTCTGGAAACACCATATATTTT
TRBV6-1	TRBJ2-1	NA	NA	CASIRATGNEQFF	TGTGCCAGCATACGCGCCACGGGCAATGAGCAGTTCTTC
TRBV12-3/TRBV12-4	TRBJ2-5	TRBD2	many	CASSFVAPWREGQETQYF	TGTGCCAGCAGTTTTGTCGCCCCGTGGCGGGAGGGACAAGAGACCCAGTACTTC
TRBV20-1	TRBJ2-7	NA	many	CSAAGSPDYEQYF	TGCAGTGCCGCCGGCAGCCCCGACTACGAGCAGTACTTC
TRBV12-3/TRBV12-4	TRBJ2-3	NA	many	CASSNSYTDTQYF	TGTGCCAGCAGTAACAGTTACACAGATACGCAGTATTTT
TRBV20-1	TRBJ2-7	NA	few	CSAQTRPRYYEQYF	TGCAGTGCTCAAACCCGGCCCAGGTACTACGAGCAGTACTTC
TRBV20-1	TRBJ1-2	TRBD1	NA	CSARPGQGNYGYTF	TGCAGTGCTAGACCGGGACAGGGCAACTATGGCTACACCTTC
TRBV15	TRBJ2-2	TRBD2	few	CATSRVNSGGSNTGELFF	TGTGCCACCAGCAGAGTTAATAGCGGGGGATCGAACACCGGGGAGCTGTTTTTT
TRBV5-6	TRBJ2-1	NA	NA	CASSSFLAFNNEQFF	TGTGCCAGCAGCTCGTTTCTAGCGTTCAACAATGAGCAGTTCTTC
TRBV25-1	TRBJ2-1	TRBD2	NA	CASSDHSSGRGEQFF	TGTGCCAGCAGTGATCATTCTAGCGGGAGGGGGGAGCAGTTCTTC
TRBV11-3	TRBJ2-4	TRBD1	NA	CASSPEPGQQNIQYF	TGTGCCAGCAGCCCAGAGCCGGGACAGCAAAACATTCAGTACTTC
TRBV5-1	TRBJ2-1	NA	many	CASSLEIAVYNEQFF	TGCGCCAGCAGCTTGGAGATAGCGGTTTACAATGAGCAGTTCTTC
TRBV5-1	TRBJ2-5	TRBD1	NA	CASSMGQGGTGETQYF	TGCGCCAGCAGCATGGGACAGGGGGGTACCGGGGAGACCCAGTACTTC
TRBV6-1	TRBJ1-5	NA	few	CASRLSDYSNQPQHF	TGTGCCAGCAGATTGAGTGATTATAGCAATCAGCCCCAGCATTTT
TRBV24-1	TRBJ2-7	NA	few	CAASDSGIGEQYF	TGTGCCGCCAGTGATTCGGGTATTGGAGAGCAGTACTTC
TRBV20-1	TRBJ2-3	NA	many	CSARVGADTQYF	TGCAGTGCTAGAGTTGGGGCAGATACGCAGTATTTT
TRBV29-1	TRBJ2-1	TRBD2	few	CSVKSLGAGGYNEQFF	TGCAGCGTTAAGAGCCTAGGAGCGGGAGGGTACAATGAGCAGTTCTTC
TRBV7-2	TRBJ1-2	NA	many	CASSPRTANYGYTF	TGTGCCAGCAGCCCCCGGACAGCTAACTATGGCTACACCTTC
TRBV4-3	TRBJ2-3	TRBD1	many	CASAGQANTDTQYF	TGCGCCAGCGCCGGACAGGCAAACACAGATACGCAGTATTTT
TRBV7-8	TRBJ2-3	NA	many	CASSSQGTGDTQYF	TGTGCCAGCAGCTCGCAGGGGACTGGGGATACGCAGTATTTT
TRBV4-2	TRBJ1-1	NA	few	CASSQDWGITGSTEAFF	TGTGCCAGCAGCCAAGATTGGGGGATAACAGGGTCGACTGAAGCTTTCTTT
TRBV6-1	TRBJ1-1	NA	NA	CASRTGYNMNTEAFF	TGTGCCAGCAGGACAGGTTATAACATGAACACTGAAGCTTTCTTT
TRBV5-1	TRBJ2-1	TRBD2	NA	CASRTSGNTYNEQFF	TGCGCCAGCAGGACTAGCGGGAACACCTACAATGAGCAGTTCTTC
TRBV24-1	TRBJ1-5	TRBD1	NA	CATSDGTGGSQPQHF	TGTGCCACCAGTGACGGGACAGGGGGCAGCCAGCCCCAGCATTTT
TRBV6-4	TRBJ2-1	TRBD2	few	CASSDSPSGGINEQFF	TGTGCCAGCAGTGACAGTCCATCGGGGGGGATAAATGAGCAGTTCTTC